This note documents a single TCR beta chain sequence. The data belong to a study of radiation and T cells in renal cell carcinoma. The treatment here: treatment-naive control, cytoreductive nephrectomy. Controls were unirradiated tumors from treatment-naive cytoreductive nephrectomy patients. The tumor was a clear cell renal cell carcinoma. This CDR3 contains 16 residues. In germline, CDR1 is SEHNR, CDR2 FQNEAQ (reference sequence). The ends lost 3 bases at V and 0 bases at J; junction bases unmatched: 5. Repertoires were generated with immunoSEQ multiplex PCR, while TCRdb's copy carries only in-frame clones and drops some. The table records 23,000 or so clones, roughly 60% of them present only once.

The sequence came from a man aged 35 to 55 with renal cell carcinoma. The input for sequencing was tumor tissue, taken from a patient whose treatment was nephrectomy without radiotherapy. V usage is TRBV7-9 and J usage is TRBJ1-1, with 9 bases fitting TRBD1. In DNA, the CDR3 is TGTGCCAGCAGCTTCTACAGGGGGCCGGTGAACACTGAAGCTTTCTTT. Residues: CASSFYRGPVNTEAFF.